Included here is one T cell receptor beta chain sequence, with context. Its matching antigen is unknown. This sample is part of a study of identical twins. Findings and caveats of the study: Where beta out-of-frame sequences were concerned, excess twin sharing was weaker. Conclusions relied on cross-sectional statistical analysis, not following the same donors.

Germline lookup yields CDR1 KGHSH and CDR2 LQKENI. The length of the CDR3 is 16 residues. V lost 2 bases and J lost 0, with 13 bases in between. TCRdb itself ran the 5' RACE reads through MiXCR, one entry per CDR3 protein. The data show around 470,000 distinct CDR3 sequences, 12% to 15% seen once. These same records also appear under a second study, on yellow fever vaccine responses in identical twins.

This TCR was recovered from a woman under 30 in good health. The rearrangement links TRBV18 to TRBJ1-1; TRBD1 might be the D (5 bases). Sequencing used CD4+ T cells sorted from blood. CDR3 sequence (DNA): TGTGCCAGCTCACCAATCCAGGGAGACATGAACACTGAAGCTTTCTTT. This sequence encodes CASSPIQGDMNTEAFF.